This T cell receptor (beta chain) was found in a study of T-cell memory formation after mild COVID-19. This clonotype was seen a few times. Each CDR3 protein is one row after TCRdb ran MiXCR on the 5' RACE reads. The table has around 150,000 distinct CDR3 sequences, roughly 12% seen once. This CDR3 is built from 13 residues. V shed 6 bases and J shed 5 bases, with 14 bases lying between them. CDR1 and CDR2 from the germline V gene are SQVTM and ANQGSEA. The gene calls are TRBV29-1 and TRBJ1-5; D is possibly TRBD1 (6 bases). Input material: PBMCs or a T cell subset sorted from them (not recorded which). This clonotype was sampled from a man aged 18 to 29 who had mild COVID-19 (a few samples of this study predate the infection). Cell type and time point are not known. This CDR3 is CSVSIQGDQPQHF. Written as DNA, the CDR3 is TGCAGCGTCTCAATACAGGGAGATCAGCCCCAGCATTTT.